This TCR beta chain is from a study of tumor-infiltrating T cells and Merkel cell polyomavirus. Across the study: The T cells studied were KLL-specific CD8+ cells against Merkel polyomavirus. Study results and caveats: Responses to Merkel cell polyomavirus epitopes besides one were not studied. Largely private KLL-specific TRB repertoires had one clonotype shared by two patients. MCC-specific survival was better with more unique KLL-specific clonotypes in tumors.

Assay: immunoSEQ multiplex PCR; the TCRdb copy retains only in-frame clones and omits some. The sample shows over 20,000 clones, about 85% of them seen only once. For this clone: What it recognizes is unknown.

The CDR3 has 15 amino acids. V lost 0 bases, J lost 4 bases, and 5 bases stayed unmatched. The germline gives CDR1 SGDLS, CDR2 YYNGEE. All patients' tumors stained robustly positive for Merkel cell polyomavirus Large T antigen by immunohistochemistry. Included patients showed over 0.04% KLL-tetramer+ CD8+ T cells in blood and/or TIL. The source is a man aged 50-60 years with Merkel cell carcinoma. The source material was lymph node tissue. The gene calls are TRBV9 and TRBJ2-5; 8 bases align to TRBD2. CDR3 sequence (DNA): TGTGCCAGCAGCGTAGTCGGGGGGGGAGGAGAGACCCAGTACTTC. Residues: CASSVVGGGGETQYF.